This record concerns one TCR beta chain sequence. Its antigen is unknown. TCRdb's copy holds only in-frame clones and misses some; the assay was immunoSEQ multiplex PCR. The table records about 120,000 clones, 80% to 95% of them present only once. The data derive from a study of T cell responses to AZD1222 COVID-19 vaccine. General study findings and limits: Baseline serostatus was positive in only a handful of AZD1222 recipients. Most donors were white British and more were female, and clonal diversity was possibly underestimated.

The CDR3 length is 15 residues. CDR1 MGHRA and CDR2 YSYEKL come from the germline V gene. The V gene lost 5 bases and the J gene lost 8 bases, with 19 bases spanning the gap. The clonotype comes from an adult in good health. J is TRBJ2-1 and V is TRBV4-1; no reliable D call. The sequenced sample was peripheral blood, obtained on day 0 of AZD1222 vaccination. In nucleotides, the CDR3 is TGCGCCAGCAGCGAGCGAGTTGGCAGTGGGTATGAGCAGTTCTTC. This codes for CASSERVGSGYEQFF.